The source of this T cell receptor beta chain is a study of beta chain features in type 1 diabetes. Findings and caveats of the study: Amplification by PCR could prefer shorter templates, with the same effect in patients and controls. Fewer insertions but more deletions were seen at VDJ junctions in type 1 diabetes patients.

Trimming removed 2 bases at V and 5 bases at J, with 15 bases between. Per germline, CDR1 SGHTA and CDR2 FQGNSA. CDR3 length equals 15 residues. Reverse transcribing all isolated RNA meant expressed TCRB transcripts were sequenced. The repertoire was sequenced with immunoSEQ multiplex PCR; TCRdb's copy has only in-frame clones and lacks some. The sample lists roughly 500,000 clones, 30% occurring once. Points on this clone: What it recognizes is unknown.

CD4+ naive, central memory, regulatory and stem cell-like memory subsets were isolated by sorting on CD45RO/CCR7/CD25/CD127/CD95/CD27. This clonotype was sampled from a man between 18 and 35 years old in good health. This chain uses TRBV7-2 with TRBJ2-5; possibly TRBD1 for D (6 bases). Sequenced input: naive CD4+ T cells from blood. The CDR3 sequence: CASSLSTGLVETQYF. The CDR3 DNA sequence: TGTGCCAGCAGCTTATCAACAGGGCTCGTGGAGACCCAGTACTTC.